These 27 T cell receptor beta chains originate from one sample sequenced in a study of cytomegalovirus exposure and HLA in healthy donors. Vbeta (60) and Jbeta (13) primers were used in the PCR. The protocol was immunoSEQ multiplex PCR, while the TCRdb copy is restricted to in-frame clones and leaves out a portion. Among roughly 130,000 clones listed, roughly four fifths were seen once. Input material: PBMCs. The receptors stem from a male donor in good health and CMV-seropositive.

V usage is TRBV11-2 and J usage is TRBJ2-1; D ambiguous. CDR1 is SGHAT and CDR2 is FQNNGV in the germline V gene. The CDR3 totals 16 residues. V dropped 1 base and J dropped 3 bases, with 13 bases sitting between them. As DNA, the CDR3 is TGTGCCAGCAGCTTAGGGTCCTTTGCAGGCTACAATGAGCAGTTCTTC. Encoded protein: CASSLGSFAGYNEQFF. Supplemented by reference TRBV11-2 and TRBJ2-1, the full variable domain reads EAGVAQSPRYKIIEKRQSVAFWCNPISGHATLYWYQQILGQGPKLLIQFQNNGVVDDSQLPKDRFSAERLKGVDSTLKIQPAKLEDSAVYLCASSLGSFAGYNEQFFGPGTRLTVL.

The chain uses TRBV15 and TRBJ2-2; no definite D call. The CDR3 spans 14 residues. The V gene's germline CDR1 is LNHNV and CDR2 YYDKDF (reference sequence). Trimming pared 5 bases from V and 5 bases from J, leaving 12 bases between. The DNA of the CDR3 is TGTGCCACCAGCTTATCCGGGTCGACCGGGGAGCTGTTTTTT. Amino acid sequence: CATSLSGSTGELFF. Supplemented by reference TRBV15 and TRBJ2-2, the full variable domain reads DAMVIQNPRYQVTQFGKPVTLSCSQTLNHNVMYWYQQKSSQAPKLLFHYYDKDFNNEADTPDNFQSRRPNTSFCFLDIRSPGLGDTAMYLCATSLSGSTGELFFGEGSRLTVL.

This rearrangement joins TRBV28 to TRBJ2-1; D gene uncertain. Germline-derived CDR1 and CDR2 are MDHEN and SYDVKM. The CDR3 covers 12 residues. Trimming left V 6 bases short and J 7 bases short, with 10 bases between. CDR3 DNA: TGTGCCAGCAGAGTAGAGACAAATGAGCAGTTCTTC. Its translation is CASRVETNEQFF.

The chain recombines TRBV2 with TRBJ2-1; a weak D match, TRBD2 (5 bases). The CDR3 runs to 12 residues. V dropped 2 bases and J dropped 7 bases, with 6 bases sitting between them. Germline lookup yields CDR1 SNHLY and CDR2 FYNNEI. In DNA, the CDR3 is TGTGCCAGCAGTGAATCGGGAAATGAGCAGTTCTTC. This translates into CASSESGNEQFF.

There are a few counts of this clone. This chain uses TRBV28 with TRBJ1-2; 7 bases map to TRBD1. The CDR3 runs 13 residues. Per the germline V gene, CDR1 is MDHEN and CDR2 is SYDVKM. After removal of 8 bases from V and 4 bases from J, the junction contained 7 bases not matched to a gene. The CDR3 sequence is CASASRGPYGYTF. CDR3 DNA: TGTGCCAGCGCCTCGAGGGGGCCCTATGGCTACACCTTC.

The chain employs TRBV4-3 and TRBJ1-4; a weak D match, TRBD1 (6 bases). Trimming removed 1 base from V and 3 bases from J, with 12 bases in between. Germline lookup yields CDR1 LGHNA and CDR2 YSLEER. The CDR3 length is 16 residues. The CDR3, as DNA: TGCGCCAGCAGCCAAGGAACGGGACAACCTAATGAAAAACTGTTTTTT. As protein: CASSQGTGQPNEKLFF.

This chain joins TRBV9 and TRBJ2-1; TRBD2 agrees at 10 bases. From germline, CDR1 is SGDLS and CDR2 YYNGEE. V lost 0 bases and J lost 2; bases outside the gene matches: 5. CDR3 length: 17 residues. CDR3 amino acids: CASSVVGSGGPYNEQFF. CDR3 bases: TGTGCCAGCAGCGTAGTGGGTAGCGGGGGGCCCTACAATGAGCAGTTCTTC.

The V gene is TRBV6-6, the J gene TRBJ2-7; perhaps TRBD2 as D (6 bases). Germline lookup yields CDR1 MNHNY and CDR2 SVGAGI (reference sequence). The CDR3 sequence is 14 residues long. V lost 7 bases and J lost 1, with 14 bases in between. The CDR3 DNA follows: TGTGCCAGCACACGGGGGTGGGGTTCCTACGAGCAGTACTTC. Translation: CASTRGWGSYEQYF.

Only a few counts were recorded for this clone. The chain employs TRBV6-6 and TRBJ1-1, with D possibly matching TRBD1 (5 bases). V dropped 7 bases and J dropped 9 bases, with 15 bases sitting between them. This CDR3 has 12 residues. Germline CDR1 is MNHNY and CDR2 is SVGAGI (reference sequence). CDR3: CASKDDRLQAFF. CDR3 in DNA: TGTGCCAGCAAGGACGACAGATTGCAAGCTTTCTTT.

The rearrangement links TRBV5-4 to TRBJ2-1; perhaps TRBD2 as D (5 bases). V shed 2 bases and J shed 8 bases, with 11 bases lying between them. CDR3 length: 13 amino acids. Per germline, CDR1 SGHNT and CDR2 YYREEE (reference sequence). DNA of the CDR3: TGTGCCAGCAGCTTATCTGGGAGCGATGAGCAGTTCTTC. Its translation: CASSLSGSDEQFF.

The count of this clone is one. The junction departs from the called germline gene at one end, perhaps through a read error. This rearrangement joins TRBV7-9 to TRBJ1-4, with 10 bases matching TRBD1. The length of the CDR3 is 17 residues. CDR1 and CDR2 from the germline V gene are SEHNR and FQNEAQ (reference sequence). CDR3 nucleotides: TGTTCCAGCAGCTTAGATGGGACAGGGGATTTTGGAGAAAAACTGTTTTTT. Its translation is CSSSLDGTGDFGEKLFF. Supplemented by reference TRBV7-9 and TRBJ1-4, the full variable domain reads DTGVSQNPRHKITKRGQNVTFRCDPISEHNRLYWYRQTLGQGPEFLTYFQNEAQLEKSRLLSDRFSAERPKGSFSTLEIQRTEQGDSAMYLCSSSLDGTGDFGEKLFFGSGTQLSVL.

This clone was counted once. Here the CDR3 reads CASSRSPGQAYEQYF. As DNA, the CDR3 is TGTGCCAGCAGCCGCAGCCCGGGACAGGCCTACGAGCAGTACTTC. V usage is TRBV14 and J usage is TRBJ2-7; 8 bases agree with TRBD1. Germline V gene lookup returns CDR1 SGHDN and CDR2 FVKESK. V lost 4 bases and J lost 2; bases outside the gene matches: 7. The CDR3 consists of 15 residues.

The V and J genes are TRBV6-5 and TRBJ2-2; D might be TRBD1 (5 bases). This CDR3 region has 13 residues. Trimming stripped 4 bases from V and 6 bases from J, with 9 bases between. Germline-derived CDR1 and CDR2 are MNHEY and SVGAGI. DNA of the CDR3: TGTGCCAGCAGTTTCCAGGGTCCCGGGGAGCTGTTTTTT. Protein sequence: CASSFQGPGELFF.

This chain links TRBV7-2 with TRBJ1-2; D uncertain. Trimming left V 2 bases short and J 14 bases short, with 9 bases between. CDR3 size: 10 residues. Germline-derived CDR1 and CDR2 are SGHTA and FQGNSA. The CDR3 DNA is TGTGCCAGCAGCTTACTCGAGTCTACCTTC. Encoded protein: CASSLLESTF.

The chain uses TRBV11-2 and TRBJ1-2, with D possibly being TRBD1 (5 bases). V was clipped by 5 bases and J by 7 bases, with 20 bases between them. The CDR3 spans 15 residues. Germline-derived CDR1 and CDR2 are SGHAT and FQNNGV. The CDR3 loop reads CASSPLVGREFGYTF. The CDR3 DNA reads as TGTGCCAGCAGCCCTCTCGTGGGGCGGGAGTTTGGCTACACCTTC. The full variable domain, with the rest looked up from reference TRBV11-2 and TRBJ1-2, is EAGVAQSPRYKIIEKRQSVAFWCNPISGHATLYWYQQILGQGPKLLIQFQNNGVVDDSQLPKDRFSAERLKGVDSTLKIQPAKLEDSAVYLCASSPLVGREFGYTFGSGTRLTVV.

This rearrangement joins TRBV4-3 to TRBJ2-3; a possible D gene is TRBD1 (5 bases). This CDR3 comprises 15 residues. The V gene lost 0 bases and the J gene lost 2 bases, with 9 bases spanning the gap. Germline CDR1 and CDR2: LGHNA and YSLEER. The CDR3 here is CASSQETVATDTQYF. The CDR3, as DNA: TGCGCCAGCAGCCAAGAGACAGTCGCCACAGATACGCAGTATTTT.

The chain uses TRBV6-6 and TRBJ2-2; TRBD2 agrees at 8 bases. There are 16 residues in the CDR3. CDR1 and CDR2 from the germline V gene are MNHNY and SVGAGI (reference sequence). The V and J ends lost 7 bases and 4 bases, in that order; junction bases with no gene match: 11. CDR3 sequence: CASTRAGGLTTGELFF. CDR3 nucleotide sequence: TGTGCCAGCACACGGGCGGGAGGATTGACCACCGGGGAGCTGTTTTTT.

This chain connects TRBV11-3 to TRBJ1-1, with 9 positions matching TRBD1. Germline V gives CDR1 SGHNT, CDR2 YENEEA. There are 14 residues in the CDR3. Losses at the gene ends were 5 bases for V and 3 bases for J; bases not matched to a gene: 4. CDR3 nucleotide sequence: TGTGCCAGCAGCCTTAGACAGGGGGACACTGAAGCTTTCTTT. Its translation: CASSLRQGDTEAFF. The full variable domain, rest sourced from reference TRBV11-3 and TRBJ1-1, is EAGVVQSPRYKIIEKKQPVAFWCNPISGHNTLYWYLQNLGQGPELLIRYENEEAVDDSQLPKDRFSAERLKGVDSTLKIQPAELGDSAVYLCASSLRQGDTEAFFGQGTRLTVV.

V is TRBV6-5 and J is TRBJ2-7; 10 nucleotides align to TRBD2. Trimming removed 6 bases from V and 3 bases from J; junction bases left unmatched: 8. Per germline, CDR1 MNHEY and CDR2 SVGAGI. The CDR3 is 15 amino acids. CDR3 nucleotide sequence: TGTGCCAGCAGCCCCCGACTAGCGGGCTACTACGAGCAGTACTTC. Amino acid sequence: CASSPRLAGYYEQYF.

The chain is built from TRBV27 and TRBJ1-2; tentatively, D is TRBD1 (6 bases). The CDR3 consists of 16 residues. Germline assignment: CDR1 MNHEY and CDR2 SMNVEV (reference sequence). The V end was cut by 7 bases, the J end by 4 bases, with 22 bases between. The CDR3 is CASKTSVGAHSYGYTF. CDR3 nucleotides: TGTGCCAGCAAGACCTCCGTGGGGGCGCACAGCTATGGCTACACCTTC.

The CDR3 region is CASSTLHLDGYEQYF. In DNA, the CDR3 is TGTGCCAGTAGTACCCTTCATCTAGATGGCTACGAGCAGTACTTC. The genes are TRBV19 and TRBJ2-7; D call uncertain. CDR1 LNHDA and CDR2 SQIVND come from the germline V gene (reference sequence). V was shortened by 4 bases and J by 3 bases, with 16 bases between the two germline ends. This CDR3 is built from 15 residues.

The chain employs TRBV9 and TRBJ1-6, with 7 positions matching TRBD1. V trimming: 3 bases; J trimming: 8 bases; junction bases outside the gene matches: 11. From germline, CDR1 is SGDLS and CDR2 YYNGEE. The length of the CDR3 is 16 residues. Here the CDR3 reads CASSGPPGDRDSPLHF. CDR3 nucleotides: TGTGCCAGCAGCGGCCCCCCCGGGGACAGAGATTCACCCCTCCACTTT.

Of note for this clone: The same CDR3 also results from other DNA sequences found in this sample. CDR3 in DNA: TGTGCCAGCAGTGAATCGGGTCAGCCCCAGCATTTT. Protein sequence: CASSESGQPQHF. The chain recombines TRBV6-1 with TRBJ1-5; the D is unclear. The V and J ends lost 2 bases and 6 bases respectively, with 5 bases between them. Germline V gene sequence: CDR1 MNHNS, CDR2 SASEGT. CDR3 length: 12 amino acids.

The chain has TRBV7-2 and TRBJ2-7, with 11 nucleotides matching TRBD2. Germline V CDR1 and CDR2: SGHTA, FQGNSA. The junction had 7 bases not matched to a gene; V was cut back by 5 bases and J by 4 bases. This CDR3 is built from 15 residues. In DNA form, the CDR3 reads TGTGCCAGCAGCCAAGGACTAGCGGGCATGTACGAGCAGTACTTC. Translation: CASSQGLAGMYEQYF. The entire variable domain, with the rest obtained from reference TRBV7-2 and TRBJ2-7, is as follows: GAGVSQSPSNKVTEKGKDVELRCDPISGHTALYWYRQSLGQGLEFLIYFQGNSAPDKSGLPSDRFSAERTGGSVSTLTIQRTQQEDSAVYLCASSQGLAGMYEQYFGPGTRLTVT.

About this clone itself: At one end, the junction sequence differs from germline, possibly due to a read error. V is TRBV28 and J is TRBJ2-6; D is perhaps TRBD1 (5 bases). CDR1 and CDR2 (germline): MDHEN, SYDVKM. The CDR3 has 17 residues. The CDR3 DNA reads TGTGCCAGCAGTTTACCCCCCGAATTCTCTGGGGCCAACGGCCTGACTTTC. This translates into CASSLPPEFSGANGLTF.

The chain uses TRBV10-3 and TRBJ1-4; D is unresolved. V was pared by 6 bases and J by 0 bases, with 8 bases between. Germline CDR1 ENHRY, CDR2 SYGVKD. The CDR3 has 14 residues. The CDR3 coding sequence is TGTGCCATCAGCCCAAGCGCAACTAATGAAAAACTGTTTTTT. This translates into CAISPSATNEKLFF.

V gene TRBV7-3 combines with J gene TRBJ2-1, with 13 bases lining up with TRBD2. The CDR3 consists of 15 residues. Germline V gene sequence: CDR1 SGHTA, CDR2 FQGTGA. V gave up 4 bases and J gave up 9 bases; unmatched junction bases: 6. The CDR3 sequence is CASSSGLAGVREQFF. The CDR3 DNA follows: TGTGCCAGCAGCTCTGGACTAGCGGGAGTACGTGAGCAGTTCTTC. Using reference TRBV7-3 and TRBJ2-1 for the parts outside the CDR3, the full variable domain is GAGVSQTPSNKVTEKGKYVELRCDPISGHTALYWYRQSLGQGPEFLIYFQGTGAADDSGLPNDRFFAVRPEGSVSTLKIQRTERGDSAVYLCASSSGLAGVREQFFGPGTRLTVL.